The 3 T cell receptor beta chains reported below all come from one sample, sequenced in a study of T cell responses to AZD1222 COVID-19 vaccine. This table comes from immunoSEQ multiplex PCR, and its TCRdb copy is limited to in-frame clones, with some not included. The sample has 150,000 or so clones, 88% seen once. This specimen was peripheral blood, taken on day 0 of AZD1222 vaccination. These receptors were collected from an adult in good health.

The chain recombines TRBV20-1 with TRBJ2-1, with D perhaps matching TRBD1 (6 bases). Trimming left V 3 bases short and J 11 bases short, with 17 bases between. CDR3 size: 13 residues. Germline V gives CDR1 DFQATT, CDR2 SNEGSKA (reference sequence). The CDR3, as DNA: TGCAGTGCTAGTGGACTGGTGGGGGCTCAGCAGTTCTTC. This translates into CSASGLVGAQQFF.

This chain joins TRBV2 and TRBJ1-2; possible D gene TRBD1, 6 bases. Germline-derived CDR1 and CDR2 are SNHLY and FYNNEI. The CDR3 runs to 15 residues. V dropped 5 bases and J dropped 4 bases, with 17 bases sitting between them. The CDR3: CASSSRDITSYGYTF. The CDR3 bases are TGTGCCAGCAGTAGCCGGGACATTACCTCCTATGGCTACACCTTC.

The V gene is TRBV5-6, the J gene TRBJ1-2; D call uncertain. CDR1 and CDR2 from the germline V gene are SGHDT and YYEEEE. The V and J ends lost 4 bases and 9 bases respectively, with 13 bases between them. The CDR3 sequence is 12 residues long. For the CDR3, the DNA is TGTGCCAGCAGCACGTACGGCACGAGCTACACCTTC. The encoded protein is CASSTYGTSYTF.